This T cell receptor beta chain derives from a study of blood T cell repertoires in COVID-19. The CDR3 covers 17 residues. CDR1 MNHEY and CDR2 SVGEGT come from the germline V gene. V lost 2 bases to trimming and J lost 2 bases, with 16 bases between them. This table comes from immunoSEQ multiplex PCR, and its TCRdb copy is limited to in-frame clones, with some not included. The sample records hundreds of thousands of clones, 70% to 90% being singletons. The chain links TRBV6-2 or TRBV6-3 to TRBJ2-1; the D gene is possibly TRBD2 (7 bases). This TCR derives from a woman aged 70-85 years with COVID-19, enrolled during active disease. What was sequenced was peripheral blood. The CDR3: CASSYGGAPPPYNEQFF. The CDR3 coding sequence is TGTGCCAGCAGTTACGGGGGGGCACCCCCTCCCTACAATGAGCAGTTCTTC.